This T cell receptor beta chain was captured in a study of blood T cell repertoires in COVID-19. About the research overall: Samples came from the United States, Italy and Spain, spanning acute and convalescent COVID-19.

The authors' processing: Researchers report that nucleated cell counts were estimated from reference gene primer amplification. Clones were sequenced by immunoSEQ multiplex PCR, and TCRdb holds only the in-frame ones, with some missing. V, J and clone size are taken as reported in that table, and D and trimming were inferred from the DNA itself. The data hold fewer than 400,000 clones, with roughly 85% observed a single time. CDR3 length equals 12 residues. The V gene's germline CDR1 is SNHLY and CDR2 FYNNEI. Trimming removed 7 bases from V and 8 bases from J, with 14 bases in between. The receptor comes from a woman younger than 30 with acute or convalescent COVID-19. The V call is TRBV2, the J call TRBJ1-1, with a weak D call TRBD1 (5 bases). The sample consisted of peripheral blood. This CDR3 reads CASNPWDSEAFF. In nucleotides, the CDR3 is TGTGCCAGCAATCCTTGGGACTCCGAAGCTTTCTTT.